These T cell receptor beta chains were read from a single sample in a study of cytomegalovirus exposure and HLA in healthy donors. Repertoires were generated with immunoSEQ multiplex PCR, while TCRdb's copy carries only in-frame clones and drops some. Counted here are about 140,000 clones, approximately 80% occurring once; the ten biggest clones make up less than 1.5%. The sequenced material came from PBMCs. These receptors were collected from a young man in good health and CMV-seropositive. Both conserved end residues are part of each CDR3. Fields, in order: V gene, J gene, clone size, CDR3 protein. Only some rows state a clone size, as once, few, many or a class for expanded clones.

>TRBV6-5|TRBJ2-1|NA
CASSSASGRLYNEQFF
>TRBV7-9|TRBJ2-7|few
CASSDGTYEQYF
>TRBV5-5|TRBJ2-3|NA
CASRRQHTDTQYF
>TRBV19|TRBJ2-7|NA
CASSPYFGSGVWNEQYF
>TRBV11-2|TRBJ2-7|NA
CASSLKVGGGNEQYF
>TRBV7-9|TRBJ1-1|NA
CASSLGPPQEGTEAFF
>TRBV5-1|TRBJ2-3|once
CASSLVGTSGGSTSTDTQYF
>TRBV2|TRBJ1-1|NA
CARFTGSNTEAFF
>TRBV29-1|TRBJ1-1|NA
CSVLQEGTEAFF
>TRBV14|TRBJ2-2|NA
CASSQDLVTGELFF
>TRBV5-4|TRBJ2-1|many
CASSPGQGTDEQFF
>TRBV2|TRBJ1-1|NA
CASSAGLRNTEAFF
>TRBV27|TRBJ2-1|NA
CASSSKLAASYNEQFF
>TRBV6-1|TRBJ1-2|NA
CASSEAWDSTYGYTF
>TRBV5-6|TRBJ1-2|NA
CASSQIEGAYGYTF
>TRBV7-2|TRBJ2-2|NA
CASSEGQLTGELFF
>TRBV27|TRBJ2-1|NA
CASSRNGGEQFF
>TRBV28|NA|NA
CASYTQSGAYEQYF
>TRBV27|TRBJ2-3|NA
CASSDRGPDTQYF
>TRBV6-5|TRBJ2-7|medium-sized
CASSLTSGSYEQYF
>TRBV23-1|TRBJ2-3|NA
CARPLQREADTQYF
>TRBV5-1|TRBJ2-6|NA
CASSLGRRFAGLGANVLTF
>TRBV11-2|TRBJ2-7|NA
CASSIPDRGYEQYF
>TRBV5-1|TRBJ2-5|once
CASSPGQGAETQYF
>TRBV7-2|TRBJ1-2|NA
CASSNGHQTTNYGYTF
>TRBV7-7|TRBJ2-7|NA
CASSLGTDPSYEQYF
>TRBV4-1|TRBJ2-5|NA
CASSQDRGGSGGYQETQYF
>TRBV4-2|TRBJ1-3|NA
CASSRKNEGGGGNTIYF
>TRBV30|TRBJ2-7|NA
CAWHPGQGRGEQYF
>TRBV28|TRBJ1-5|NA
CASTDPGTVSNQPQHF
>TRBV19|TRBJ1-1|NA
CASNPGQGAIVAFF
>TRBV6-1|TRBJ2-7|NA
CASKRGGSYEQYF
>TRBV25-1|TRBJ2-5|NA
CASSKRGGQETQYF
>TRBV19|TRBJ2-7|NA
CASSIAGGLYEQYF
>TRBV7-2|TRBJ1-4|few
CASSLDGGEREKLFF
>TRBV28|TRBJ2-5|NA
CASSSPEGGRRETQYF